This TCR beta chain stems from a study of cytomegalovirus exposure and HLA in healthy donors. The study, taken as a whole, reports: Some TCR beta chains (164 of them) were listed as cytomegalovirus-associated. Presence/absence analyses took donor sequencing depth as roughly uniform.

A remark on this clone: Its cognate antigen is unknown.

The primer mix had 60 Vbeta and 13 Jbeta primers. Using immunoSEQ multiplex PCR, the repertoire was profiled, and TCRdb retains in-frame clones only, with some absent. In the table there are fewer than 200,000 clones, 70% to 85% of which are singletons. Germline-derived CDR1 and CDR2 are SGHRS and YFSETQ. The CDR3 covers 13 residues. The V end lost 4 bases, the J end lost 3 bases, and 10 bases lay between the germline ends. The TCR was taken from a human donor in good health. The chain employs TRBV5-1 and TRBJ1-1, with D maybe TRBD1 (6 bases). The material sequenced was PBMCs. CDR3 sequence reads: CASSEQGYTEAFF. CDR3 in DNA: TGCGCCAGCAGCGAACAGGGTTACACTGAAGCTTTCTTT.